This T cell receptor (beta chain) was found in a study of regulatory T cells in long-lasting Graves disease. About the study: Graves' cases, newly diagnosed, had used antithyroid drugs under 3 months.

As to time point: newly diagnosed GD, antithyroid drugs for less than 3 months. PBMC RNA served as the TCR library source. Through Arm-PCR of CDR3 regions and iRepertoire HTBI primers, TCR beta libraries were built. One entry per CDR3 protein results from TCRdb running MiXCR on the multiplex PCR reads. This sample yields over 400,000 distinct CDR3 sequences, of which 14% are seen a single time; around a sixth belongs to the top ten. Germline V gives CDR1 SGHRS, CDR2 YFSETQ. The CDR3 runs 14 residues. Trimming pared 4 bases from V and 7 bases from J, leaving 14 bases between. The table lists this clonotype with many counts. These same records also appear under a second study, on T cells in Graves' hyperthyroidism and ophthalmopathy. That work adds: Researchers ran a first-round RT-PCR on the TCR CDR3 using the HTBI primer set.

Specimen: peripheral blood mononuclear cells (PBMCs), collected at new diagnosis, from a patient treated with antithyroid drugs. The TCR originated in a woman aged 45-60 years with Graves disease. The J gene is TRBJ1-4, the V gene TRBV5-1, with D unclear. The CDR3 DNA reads TGCGCCAGCAGCACCGGCCTCTCGACTGAAAAACTGTTTTTT. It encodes CASSTGLSTEKLFF.